This entry concerns a single T cell receptor (beta chain). Its antigen is unknown. Germline V gene data show CDR1 as LGHNA and CDR2 as YSLEER. J lost 10 bases, V lost 5 bases, and 13 bases had no gene match. This CDR3 contains 14 residues. The sample belongs to a study of T cell responses to AZD1222 COVID-19 vaccine. Study findings and constraints: Along spike, vaccine-associated CD4 TCRs were found throughout, with dominance at 160-218 and 743-854. In a largely white British group with more females than males, clonal diversity was possibly underestimated.

Measured with immunoSEQ multiplex PCR; TCRdb has only the in-frame clones, and not every one. The repertoire holds about 150,000 clones, with approximately 88% as singletons. Material: peripheral blood, obtained 28 days after the second dose of the MenACWY control vaccine. The V call is TRBV4-3, the J call TRBJ1-1, with 7 bases aligning to TRBD1. The TCR comes from an adult who received the MenACWY meningococcal vaccine as a control. In nucleotides, the CDR3 is TGCGCCAGCAGCGCAGACAGGGAAATACCGCGAGCTTTCTTT. This gives the protein CASSADREIPRAFF.